This TCR beta chain came from a study of T cells in localized non-small cell lung cancer. Germline V gene lookup returns CDR1 KGHSH and CDR2 LQKENI. The ends were cut back, 0 bases at V and 3 bases at J, with 0 bases in the middle. The CDR3 is 13 amino acids. Profiled with immunoSEQ multiplex PCR; TCRdb holds only in-frame clones, not every one. The sample has under 75,000 clones, about nine tenths seen once; the top ten hold roughly 22%. This clone was seen only a few times. The sample was peripheral blood, taken before any cancer treatment. The J gene is TRBJ1-6, the V gene TRBV18; D is uncertain. The clonotype was recovered from a male donor aged 60 or over with stage III squamous cell lung carcinoma. The CDR3 bases are TGTGCCAGCTCACCACCCTATAATTCACCCCTCCACTTT. It is translated as CASSPPYNSPLHF.